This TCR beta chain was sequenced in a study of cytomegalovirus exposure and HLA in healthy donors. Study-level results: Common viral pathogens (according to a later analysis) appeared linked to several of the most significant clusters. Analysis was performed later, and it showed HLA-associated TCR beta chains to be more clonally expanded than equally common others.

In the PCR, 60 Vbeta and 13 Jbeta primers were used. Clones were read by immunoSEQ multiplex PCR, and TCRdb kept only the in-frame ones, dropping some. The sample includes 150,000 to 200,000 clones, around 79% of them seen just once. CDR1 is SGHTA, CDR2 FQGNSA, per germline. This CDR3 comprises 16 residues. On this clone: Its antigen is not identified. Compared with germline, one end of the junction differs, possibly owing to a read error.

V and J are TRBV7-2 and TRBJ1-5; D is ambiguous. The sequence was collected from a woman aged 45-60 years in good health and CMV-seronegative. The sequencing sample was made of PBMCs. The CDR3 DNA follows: TGTGCCAGCAGTTTAGTAGGAGGTACTAGCAATCAGCCCCAGCATTTT. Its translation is CASSLVGGTSNQPQHF.